These T cell receptor beta chains were read from a single sample in a study of patients and donors after allogeneic stem cell transplantation. MiXCR, run by TCRdb on the RT-PCR reads, gives a single entry per CDR3 protein. The table records approximately 140,000 distinct CDR3 sequences, approximately 35% of them present only once. The specimen was blood, either unsorted or a sorted T cell fraction (not recorded which). These receptors were collected from a human donor who was either an allogeneic HSCT recipient or a stem cell or donor lymphocyte infusion donor (not recorded which). It is not recorded whose cells these are; they may come from a transplant donor. CDR3s include the opening cysteine and the closing phenylalanine or tryptophan. The D gene is left open where the match is weak. Where a row states a size, it is once, few, many or the class of an expanded clone; other rows omit it.

TRBV12-3/TRBV12-4,TRBJ1-3,few,TRBD1,TGTGCCAGCACCCCACAGGGGGACACCATATATTTT,CASTPQGDTIYF
TRBV4-3,TRBJ1-3,.,.,TGCGCCAGCAGCCAAGTCCGCAGGCGGTCTGGGAACACCATATATTTT,CASSQVRRRSGNTIYF
TRBV7-6,TRBJ1-2,.,.,TGTGCCAGCAGCTTAATACCCAACTATGGCTACACCTTC,CASSLIPNYGYTF
TRBV11-2,TRBJ2-1,.,TRBD2,TGTGCCAGCACCGCCACCAGCGGGGGGGTCTTTAATGAGCAGTTCTTC,CASTATSGGVFNEQFF
TRBV28,TRBJ2-7,once,.,TGTGCCAGCAGTTTAATTGGGGAGTCCTACGAGCAGTACTTC,CASSLIGESYEQYF
TRBV6-6,TRBJ1-1,.,.,TGTGCCAGCAGTTACTCGCCTGAAGCTTTCTTT,CASSYSPEAFF
TRBV6-2/TRBV6-3,TRBJ2-5,few,.,TGTGCCAGCAGTTACTCTTTGCTTTCGGAGACCCAGTACTTC,CASSYSLLSETQYF
TRBV5-1,TRBJ1-2,once,.,TGCGCCAGCAGCTTCGCCGGCAGGGAGAACTATGGCTACACCTTC,CASSFAGRENYGYTF
TRBV9,TRBJ1-6,once,.,TGTGCCAGCAGCGTAAGGGACACCCTCTCCTATAATTCACCCCTCCACTTT,CASSVRDTLSYNSPLHF
TRBV29-1,TRBJ1-2,.,.,TGCAGCGTTCCAGGGGTCGGCTACACCTTC,CSVPGVGYTF
TRBV12-3/TRBV12-4,TRBJ1-1,.,.,TGTGCCAGCAGTATATCTAGACAGGTTCCTGAAGCTTTCTTT,CASSISRQVPEAFF
TRBV5-1,TRBJ2-3,.,.,TGCGCCAGCACCCCGATTAGTTGGGGGGCGGATACGCAGTATTTT,CASTPISWGADTQYF
TRBV12-3/TRBV12-4,TRBJ2-1,.,.,TGTGCCAGCACAGGGTCCCCCTCCTACAATGAGCAGTTCTTC,CASTGSPSYNEQFF
TRBV28,TRBJ1-4,.,.,TGTGCCAGCAAAAAGGACAGTGAAAAACTGTTTTTT,CASKKDSEKLFF
TRBV6-6,TRBJ1-2,.,.,TGTGCCAGCAGCCCTCAGGAGAACCTCTATAGCTACACCTTC,CASSPQENLYSYTF
TRBV7-2,TRBJ2-2,.,.,TGTGCCAGCAGCCCGCCCCTGATCGACACCGGGGAGCTGTTTTTT,CASSPPLIDTGELFF
TRBV5-1,TRBJ1-5,few,TRBD1,TGCGCCAGCAGCTTGTGGGAAGCAGGGGGGGATCAGCCCCAGCATTTT,CASSLWEAGGDQPQHF
TRBV5-1,TRBJ2-1,.,TRBD2,TGCGCCAGCAGCCTGGGACTAGCGGGGAATGAGCAGTTCTTC,CASSLGLAGNEQFF
TRBV2,TRBJ1-2,few,.,TGTGCCAGCAGTGTTGGCACAGGGTCTAACTATGGCTACACCTTC,CASSVGTGSNYGYTF
TRBV2,TRBJ1-1,.,.,TGTGCCATCTCAGAAGCTTCCCTTCAAATTGAAGCTTTCTTT,CAISEASLQIEAFF
TRBV29-1,TRBJ1-1,.,TRBD1,TGCAGCGTTGCGGGGACAGCGAACACTGAAGCTTTCTTT,CSVAGTANTEAFF
TRBV3-1,TRBJ1-6,.,.,TGTGCCAGCAGCCAAGTGGGAGGGGACGGATCACCCCTCCACTTT,CASSQVGGDGSPLHF
TRBV27,TRBJ2-5,.,TRBD2,TGTGCCAGCAGTTTCTCGGCAGCGGGGTACCAAGAGACCCAGTACTTC,CASSFSAAGYQETQYF
TRBV7-3,TRBJ2-5,.,.,TGTGCCAGCAGCTTAACGTTCGGGCGGAATCAAGAGACCCAGTACTTC,CASSLTFGRNQETQYF
TRBV24-1,TRBJ2-4,few,TRBD1,TGTGCCACCAGTGCCCAGGGGGGACAGGGGAACATTCAGTACTTC,CATSAQGGQGNIQYF
TRBV6-2/TRBV6-3,TRBJ2-2,.,TRBD2,TGTGCCAGCAGCTCCGGGACTAGCACGGCCCCCGGGGAGCTGTTTTTT,CASSSGTSTAPGELFF
TRBV24-1,TRBJ1-5,few,TRBD1,TGTGCCACCAGTGAAGGGGACAGGCTTAGCAATCAGCCCCAGCATTTT,CATSEGDRLSNQPQHF
TRBV6-2/TRBV6-3,TRBJ2-6,.,.,TGTGCCAGCAGTTACGGGGCTGGGGCCAACGTCCTGACTTTC,CASSYGAGANVLTF
TRBV5-1,TRBJ2-2,.,TRBD1,TGCGCCAGCAGCAAACCGGGACAGGGGACCGGGGAGCTGTTTTTT,CASSKPGQGTGELFF
TRBV7-2,TRBJ2-3,few,TRBD2,TGTGCCAGCAGCTTAGTGGCTAGCGGGGGCCGAGGCACAGATACGCAGTATTTT,CASSLVASGGRGTDTQYF
TRBV12-3/TRBV12-4,TRBJ1-1,.,.,TGTGCCAGCAGAAGGAGGAGGGATGCTGAAGCTTTCTTT,CASRRRRDAEAFF
TRBV6-4,TRBJ2-5,once,TRBD2,TGTGCCAGCAGCGAACCTAGCGGGGGGATAAAGTACTTC,CASSEPSGGIKYF
TRBV5-1,TRBJ1-6,.,.,TGCGCCAGCAGCTTGGGTATCGCCTATAATTCACCCCTCCACTTT,CASSLGIAYNSPLHF
TRBV13,TRBJ1-2,few,.,TGTGCCAGCAGCTTAGGATCAGAGGGCTATGGCTACACCTTC,CASSLGSEGYGYTF
TRBV29-1,TRBJ2-3,.,TRBD2,TGCAGCGGCCGGCCTACTAGCGGGGGACGGGCAGATACGCAGTATTTT,CSGRPTSGGRADTQYF
TRBV25-1,TRBJ1-4,few,.,TGTGCCAGCACACTAGGGGAAAAACTGTTTTTT,CASTLGEKLFF
TRBV4-3,TRBJ2-1,.,.,TGCGCCAGCAGCCCACGAAGTCAGGGGTACAATGAGCAGTTCTTC,CASSPRSQGYNEQFF
TRBV12-3/TRBV12-4,TRBJ2-1,.,.,TGTGCCAGCAGTTTAGCTTTAGGGGTTAGCTCCTACAATGAGCAGTTCTTC,CASSLALGVSSYNEQFF
TRBV7-2,TRBJ1-2,.,TRBD1,TGTGCCAGCAGCTTATTAGGGACAGACTTATATGGCTACACCTTC,CASSLLGTDLYGYTF
TRBV2,TRBJ2-2,.,TRBD2,TGTGCCAGCAGTGGGAAGCGGGGGTCCCGTTGGGGAGCCGGGGAGCTGTTTTTT,CASSGKRGSRWGAGELFF
TRBV7-2,TRBJ2-2,few,TRBD1,TGTGCCAGCAGCTTACTGGGACAGGGTTCCAACACCGGGGAGCTGTTTTTT,CASSLLGQGSNTGELFF
TRBV7-8,TRBJ2-3,few,TRBD2,TGTGCCAGCAGCTTAGCCCTGACTAGCGGGGGACCGAACACAGATACGCAGTATTTT,CASSLALTSGGPNTDTQYF
TRBV6-5,TRBJ2-6,.,TRBD1,TGTGCCAGCTTCCGGGACAGCCACTCTGGGGCCAACGTCCTGACTTTC,CASFRDSHSGANVLTF
TRBV12-3/TRBV12-4,TRBJ1-5,few,.,TGTGCCAGCAGCTTCGAGGATTTGACCCAGCATTTT,CASSFEDLTQHF
TRBV20-1,TRBJ1-6,.,TRBD1,TGCAGTGCTAGAGACAGGGGGGCTTCACCCCTCCACTTT,CSARDRGASPLHF
TRBV7-9,TRBJ2-2,.,TRBD2,TGTGCCAGCAGCTCCACGGGACTAAAGAACACCGGGGAGCTGTTTTTT,CASSSTGLKNTGELFF
TRBV25-1,TRBJ1-2,few,.,TGTGCCAGCAGTGCGGGACCGGGGGGCTACACCTTC,CASSAGPGGYTF
TRBV5-6,TRBJ1-2,once,.,TGTGCCAGCAGCTTACAGGGTGGATGGAGGCTCACCTTC,CASSLQGGWRLTF
TRBV20-1,TRBJ2-2,few,.,TGCAGTGCTAGAGGGGGTGCCGGGGAGCTGTTTTTT,CSARGGAGELFF
TRBV7-9,TRBJ2-3,.,TRBD2,TGTGCCAGCAGCTCCCAAAGCGGGGGGGCTTTCACAGATACGCAGTATTTT,CASSSQSGGAFTDTQYF